The 5 T cell receptor beta chains listed next were all sequenced from one sample in a study of T cell repertoires in cytomegalovirus infection. Their antigens are not known. TCRdb independently ran MiXCR on the reads; one entry per CDR3 protein. The sample consists of a few hundred thousand distinct CDR3 sequences, approximately 46% of them appearing once. The sample was cultured PBMCs, taken from culture after CMV antigen stimulation. These receptors all come from a human donor in good health (CMV status not recorded). Some clones in this sample may be carry-over from other donors' samples.

Written as DNA, the CDR3 is TGTGCCAGCAGCTCGACGCCGGGGGCGGCACAGCTAGCCAAAAACATTCAGTACTTC. It translates to CASSSTPGAAQLAKNIQYF. The chain has TRBV7-9 and TRBJ2-4; D may match TRBD1 or TRBD2 (6 bases each). V lost 4 bases and J lost 0, with 22 bases in between. Germline values: CDR1 SEHNR, CDR2 FQNEAQ (reference sequence). The length of the CDR3 is 19 residues.

This CDR3 is CASSPPLTGTRSDTQYF. In DNA, the CDR3 is TGTGCCAGCAGCCCCCCCTTAACCGGGACCAGGTCAGATACGCAGTATTTT. The chain is built from TRBV9 and TRBJ2-3; D may be TRBD1 or TRBD2 (5 bases each). This CDR3 has 17 residues. Trimming took 4 bases from V and 4 from J, leaving 22 bases between them. The V gene's germline CDR1 is SGDLS and CDR2 YYNGEE.

About this clonotype itself: A read error may account for a junction end that differs from germline. This sequence joins TRBV12-3 or TRBV12-4 and TRBJ1-5, with D perhaps TRBD1 (5 bases). The length of the CDR3 is 13 residues. CDR3 DNA sequence: TGTGCCAACAGTGGGACTGCCAGCGTTCCCCAGCATTTT. This codes for CANSGTASVPQHF.

This clonotype was seen a handful of times. For the CDR3, the DNA is TGTGCCAGCTTACGTCCGGGATCTTATGGCTACACCTTC. This sequence encodes CASLRPGSYGYTF. This chain joins TRBV7-2 and TRBJ1-2, with no clear D. Deletions cut 8 bases from V and 5 bases from J, with 15 bases between. Germline CDR1 and CDR2: SGHTA and FQGNSA. The CDR3 has 13 amino acids.

This clonotype has more than one count but fewer than ten. The gene calls are TRBV6-1 and TRBJ2-5, with D possibly TRBD2 on 6 matching bases. The CDR3 totals 15 residues. The V end lost 6 bases, the J end lost 1 base, and 15 bases lay between the germline ends. Germline loops: CDR1 MNHNS, CDR2 SASEGT. This chain's CDR3 is CASRLLRGGQETQYF. The CDR3 DNA follows: TGTGCCAGCAGACTACTTCGGGGAGGCCAAGAGACCCAGTACTTC.